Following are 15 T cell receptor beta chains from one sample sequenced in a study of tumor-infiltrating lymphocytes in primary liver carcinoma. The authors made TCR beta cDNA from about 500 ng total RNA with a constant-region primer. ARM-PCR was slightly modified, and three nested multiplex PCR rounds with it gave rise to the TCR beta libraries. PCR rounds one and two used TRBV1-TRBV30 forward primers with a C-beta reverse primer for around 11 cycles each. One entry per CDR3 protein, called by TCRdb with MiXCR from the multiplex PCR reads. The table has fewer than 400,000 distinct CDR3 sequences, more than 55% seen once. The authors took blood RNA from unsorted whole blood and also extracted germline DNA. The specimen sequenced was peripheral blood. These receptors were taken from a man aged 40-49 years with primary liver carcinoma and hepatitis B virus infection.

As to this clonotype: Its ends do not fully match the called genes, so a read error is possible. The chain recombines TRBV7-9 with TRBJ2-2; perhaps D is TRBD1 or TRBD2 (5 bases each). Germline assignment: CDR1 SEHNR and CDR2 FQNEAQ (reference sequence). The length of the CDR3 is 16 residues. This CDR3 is CACSLVLQGWTGELSF. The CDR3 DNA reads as TGTGCCTGCAGCTTAGTTCTTCAGGGTTGGACCGGGGAGCTGTCTTTT. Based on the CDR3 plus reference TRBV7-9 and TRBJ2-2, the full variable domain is DTGVSQNPRHKITKRGQNVTFRCDPISEHNRLYWYRQTLGQGPEFLTYFQNEAQLEKSRLLSDRFSAERPKGSFSTLEIQRTEQGDSAMYLCACSLVLQGWTGELSFGEGSRLTVL.

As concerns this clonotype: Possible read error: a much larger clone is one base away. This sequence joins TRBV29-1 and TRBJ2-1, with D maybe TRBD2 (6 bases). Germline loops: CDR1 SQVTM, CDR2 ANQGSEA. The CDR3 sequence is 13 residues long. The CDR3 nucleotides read TGCAGCATTGAGGGGTGGGCGGGGAATGAGCAGTTCTTC. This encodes CSIEGWAGNEQFF.

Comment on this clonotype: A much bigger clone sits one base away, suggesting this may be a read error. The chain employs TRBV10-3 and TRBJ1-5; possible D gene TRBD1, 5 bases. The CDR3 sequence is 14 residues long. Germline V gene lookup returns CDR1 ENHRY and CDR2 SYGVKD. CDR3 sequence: CAVSESRGNQPQHF. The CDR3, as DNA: TGTGCCGTCAGTGAGTCGAGGGGTAATCAGCCCCAGCATTTT.

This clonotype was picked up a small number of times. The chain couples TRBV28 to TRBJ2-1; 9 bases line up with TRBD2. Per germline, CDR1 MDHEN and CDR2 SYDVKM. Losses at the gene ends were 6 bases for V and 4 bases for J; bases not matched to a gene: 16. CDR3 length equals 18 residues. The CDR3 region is CASSQGIAGGRGYNEQFF. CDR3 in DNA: TGTGCCAGCAGCCAAGGAATAGCGGGCGGGAGGGGGTACAATGAGCAGTTCTTC.

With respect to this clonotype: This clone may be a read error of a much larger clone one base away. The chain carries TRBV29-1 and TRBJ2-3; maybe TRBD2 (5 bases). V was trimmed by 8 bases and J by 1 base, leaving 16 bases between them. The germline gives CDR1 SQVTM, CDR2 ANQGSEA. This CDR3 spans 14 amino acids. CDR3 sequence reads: CSINGGSRTDTQYF. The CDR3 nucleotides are TGCAGCATTAACGGAGGCAGTCGCACAGATACGCAGTATTTT.

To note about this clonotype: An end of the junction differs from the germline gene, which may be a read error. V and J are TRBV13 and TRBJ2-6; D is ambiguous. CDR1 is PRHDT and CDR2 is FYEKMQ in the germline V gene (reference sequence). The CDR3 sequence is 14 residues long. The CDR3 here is CASSESSGTNVLTF. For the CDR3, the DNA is TGTGCCAGCAGCGAGAGCTCTGGGACCAACGTCCTGACTTTC. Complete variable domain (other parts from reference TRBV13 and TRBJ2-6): AAGVIQSPRHLIKEKRETATLKCYPIPRHDTVYWYQQGPGQDPQFLISFYEKMQSDKGSIPDRFSAQQFSDYHSELNMSSLELGDSALYFCASSESSGTNVLTFGAGSRLTVL.

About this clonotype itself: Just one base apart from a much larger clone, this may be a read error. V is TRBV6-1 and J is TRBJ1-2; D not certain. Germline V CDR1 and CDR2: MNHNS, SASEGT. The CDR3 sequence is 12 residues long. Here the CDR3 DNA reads TGTGCCAGCAGTGAAGGAAGCTATGGCTGCACCTTC. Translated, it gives CASSEGSYGCTF.

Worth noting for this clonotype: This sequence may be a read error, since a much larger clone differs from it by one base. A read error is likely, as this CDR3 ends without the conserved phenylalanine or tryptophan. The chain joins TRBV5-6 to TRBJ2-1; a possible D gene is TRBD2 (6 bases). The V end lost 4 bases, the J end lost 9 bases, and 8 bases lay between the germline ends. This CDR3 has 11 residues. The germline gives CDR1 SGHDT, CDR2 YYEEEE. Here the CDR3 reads CASSIAVEQFS. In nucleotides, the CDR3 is TGTGCCAGCAGCATAGCGGTTGAGCAGTTCTCC.

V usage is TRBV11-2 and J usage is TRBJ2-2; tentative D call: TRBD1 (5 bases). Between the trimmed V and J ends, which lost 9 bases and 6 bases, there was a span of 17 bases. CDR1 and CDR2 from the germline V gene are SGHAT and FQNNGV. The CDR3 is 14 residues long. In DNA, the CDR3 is TGTGCCAGTGGCTTAAGTAGGGGTCCCGGGGAGCTGTTTTTT. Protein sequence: CASGLSRGPGELFF.

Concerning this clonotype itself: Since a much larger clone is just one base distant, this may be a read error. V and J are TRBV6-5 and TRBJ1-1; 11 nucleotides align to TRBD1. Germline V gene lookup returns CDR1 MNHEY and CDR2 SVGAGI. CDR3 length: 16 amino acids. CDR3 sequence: CVSSSDRGLGGTEAFF. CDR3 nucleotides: TGTGTCAGCAGCTCGGACAGGGGGCTCGGTGGCACTGAAGCTTTCTTT.

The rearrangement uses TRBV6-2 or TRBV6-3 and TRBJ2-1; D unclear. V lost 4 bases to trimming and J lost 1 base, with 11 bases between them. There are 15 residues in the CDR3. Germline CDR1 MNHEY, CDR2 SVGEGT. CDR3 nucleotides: TGTGCCAGCAGTTGCTTGGCCAAATCCTACAATGAGCAGTTCTTC. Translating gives CASSCLAKSYNEQFF.

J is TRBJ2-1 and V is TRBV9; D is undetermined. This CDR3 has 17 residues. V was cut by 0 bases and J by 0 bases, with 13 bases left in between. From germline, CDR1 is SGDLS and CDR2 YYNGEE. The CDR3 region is CASSVGYGGSSYNEQFF. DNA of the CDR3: TGTGCCAGCAGCGTAGGGTATGGCGGTAGCTCCTACAATGAGCAGTTCTTC.

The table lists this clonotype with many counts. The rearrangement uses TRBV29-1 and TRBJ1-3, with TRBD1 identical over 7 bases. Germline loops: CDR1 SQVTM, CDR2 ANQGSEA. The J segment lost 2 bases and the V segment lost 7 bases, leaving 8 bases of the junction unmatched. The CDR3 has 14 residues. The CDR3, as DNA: TGCAGCGGCGTGACAGGGAGCCCTGGAAACACCATATATTTT. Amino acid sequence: CSGVTGSPGNTIYF.

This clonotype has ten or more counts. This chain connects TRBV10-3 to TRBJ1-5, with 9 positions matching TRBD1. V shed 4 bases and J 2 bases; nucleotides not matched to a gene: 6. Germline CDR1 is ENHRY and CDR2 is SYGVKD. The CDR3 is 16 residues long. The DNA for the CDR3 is TGTGCCATCAGTGGGGACAGGGCTTCGGGCAATCAGCCCCAGCATTTT. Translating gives CAISGDRASGNQPQHF.

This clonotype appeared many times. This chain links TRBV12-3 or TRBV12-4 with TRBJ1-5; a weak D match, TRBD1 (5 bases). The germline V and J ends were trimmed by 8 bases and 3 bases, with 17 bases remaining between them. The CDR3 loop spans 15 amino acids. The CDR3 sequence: CASQKMGPSNQPQHF. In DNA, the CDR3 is TGTGCCAGCCAAAAAATGGGGCCTTCCAATCAGCCCCAGCATTTT.